The 17 T cell receptor beta chains below come from one sample, sequenced in a study of glioma-infiltrating T cells after dendritic cell vaccination. Produced via immunoSEQ multiplex PCR; TCRdb's table is partial and in-frame only. The sample consists of 85,000 or so clones, 85% of them appearing once. Time point described: after dendritic cell vaccination, including at tumor progression/relapse. The sequencing here drew on blood, taken after dendritic cell vaccination. The receptors stem from a human donor with glioblastoma.

J is TRBJ1-5 and V is TRBV27; D may be TRBD1 (5 bases). The germline V and J ends were trimmed by 0 bases and 6 bases, with 15 bases remaining between them. This CDR3 is built from 16 residues. Germline assignment: CDR1 MNHEY and CDR2 SMNVEV (reference sequence). This chain's CDR3 is CASSLSGVRGSQPQHF. As DNA, the CDR3 is TGTGCCAGCAGTTTATCGGGTGTGCGGGGGAGTCAGCCCCAGCATTTT.

The chain combines TRBV4-3 with TRBJ2-7; D perhaps matches TRBD1 (5 bases). Trimming removed 0 bases at V and 2 bases at J, with 11 bases between. This CDR3 has 15 amino acids. Germline V gene data show CDR1 as LGHNA and CDR2 as YSLEER. The CDR3, as DNA: TGCGCCAGCAGCCAAGATTGGGTAGGGGCCTACGAGCAGTACTTC. It specifies CASSQDWVGAYEQYF.

The chain recombines TRBV30 with TRBJ2-1; 15 bases are shared with TRBD2. The trim removed 1 base at V and 10 bases at J, leaving 2 bases unmatched. The CDR3 has 14 amino acids. Germline V CDR1 and CDR2: GTSNPN, SVGIG (reference sequence). The CDR3 DNA reads TGTGCCTGGAGTGGGGGACTAGCGGGAGGCGAGCAGTTCTTC. Translated, it gives CAWSGGLAGGEQFF.

This chain uses TRBV28 with TRBJ1-5; 9 bases align to TRBD1. The germline V gene encodes CDR1 MDHEN and CDR2 SYDVKM. The junction had 7 bases not matched to a gene; V was cut back by 6 bases and J by 4 bases. This CDR3 has 15 residues. CDR3 residues: CASSLGTGRNQPQHF. CDR3 DNA sequence: TGTGCCAGCAGCCTAGGGACAGGGAGGAATCAGCCCCAGCATTTT.

This chain uses TRBV7-2 with TRBJ2-1; 10 bases are a match to TRBD1. Trimming at V came to 2 bases and at J to 10 bases, leaving 11 bases not matched to a gene. CDR1 and CDR2 (germline): SGHTA, FQGNSA. CDR3 length: 16 amino acids. CDR3 bases: TGTGCCAGCAGCTTATCTTGGGACAGGGGTGTTTTGGAGCAGTTCTTC. Translating gives CASSLSWDRGVLEQFF.

The chain employs TRBV7-6 and TRBJ2-3; D call uncertain. The CDR3 loop spans 12 amino acids. In germline, CDR1 is SGHVS, CDR2 FNYEAQ. V was pared by 5 bases and J by 8 bases, with 11 bases between. CDR3 loop: CASSQPRATQYF. The CDR3 nucleotides are TGTGCCAGCAGCCAACCCCGAGCTACGCAGTATTTT.

This chain connects TRBV7-7 to TRBJ2-1, with TRBD1 matching over 9 bases. Germline V CDR1 and CDR2: SSHAT, FNYEAQ (reference sequence). This CDR3 has 15 residues. V was pared by 5 bases and J by 7 bases, with 9 bases of the junction left unmatched. The CDR3 sequence is CASSATGGSLNEQFF. The DNA for the CDR3 is TGTGCCAGCAGCGCTACAGGGGGCTCCCTAAATGAGCAGTTCTTC.

This clone was recorded once. An end of the junction does not agree with germline; a read error may underlie this. The J gene is TRBJ2-5, the V gene TRBV13, with D uncertain. The end of the DNA is better explained by TRBJ2-7, so the J call may be wrong. The germline gives CDR1 PRHDT, CDR2 FYEKMQ (reference sequence). This CDR3 comprises 13 residues. The CDR3 DNA sequence: TGTGCCAGCAGCTCCGGGTCCTCCGACGAGCAGTACTTC. Translated: CASSSGSSDEQYF.

This clone was counted only a few times. The chain links TRBV4-1 to TRBJ2-7; 7 positions agree with TRBD1. Germline V gives CDR1 MGHRA, CDR2 YSYEKL. With 0 bases clipped from V and 0 bases from J, the junction kept 8 bases outside the gene matches. This CDR3 has 17 residues. CDR3 residues: CASSQEMGQTFSYEQYF. CDR3 nucleotide sequence: TGCGCCAGCAGCCAAGAAATGGGACAGACCTTCTCCTACGAGCAGTACTTC.

The chain links TRBV5-1 to TRBJ2-1, with TRBD2 identical over 13 bases. V gave up 0 bases and J gave up 8 bases; unmatched junction bases: 2. The CDR3 runs to 15 residues. CDR1 is SGHRS, CDR2 YFSETQ, per germline. DNA of the CDR3: TGCGCCAGCAGCTTGGAGGGACTAGCGGGATATGAGCAGTTCTTC. It specifies CASSLEGLAGYEQFF.

This rearrangement joins TRBV27 to TRBJ2-1; 10 bases are shared with TRBD2. The CDR3 is 19 amino acids. Losses at the gene ends were 6 bases for V and 0 bases for J; bases not matched to a gene: 14. Germline V gene lookup returns CDR1 MNHEY and CDR2 SMNVEV (reference sequence). The CDR3 region has the DNA TGTGCCAGCAGGCTCCGGACTAGCGGAAGCCCTAGCTCCTACAATGAGCAGTTCTTC. Translating it yields CASRLRTSGSPSSYNEQFF.

The gene calls are TRBV11-2 and TRBJ2-3; D is perhaps TRBD2 (6 bases). CDR1 and CDR2 (germline): SGHAT, FQNNGV. The V gene lost 3 bases and the J gene lost 4 bases, with 8 bases spanning the gap. The CDR3 loop spans 13 amino acids. CDR3 loop: CASSLWGADTQYF. CDR3 DNA sequence: TGTGCCAGCAGCTTGTGGGGGGCAGATACGCAGTATTTT.

In this sample, this clone turned up a few times. The CDR3 coding sequence is TGTGCCAGCAGTGAATATCGGGGGGCAAGTTCACCCCTCCACTTT. Protein sequence: CASSEYRGASSPLHF. This chain links TRBV2 with TRBJ1-6, with D perhaps matching TRBD1 (6 bases). This CDR3 comprises 15 residues. CDR1 and CDR2 from the germline V gene are SNHLY and FYNNEI. V lost 2 bases and J 9 bases, leaving 14 bases between the germline ends.

The chain recombines TRBV7-9 with TRBJ1-2; D may be TRBD1 (5 bases). V lost 3 bases and J lost 4, with 12 bases in between. The V gene's germline CDR1 is SEHNR and CDR2 FQNEAQ (reference sequence). This CDR3 has 14 amino acids. CDR3 loop: CASSFGGSLYGYTF. The CDR3 DNA is TGTGCCAGCAGCTTCGGGGGATCCCTCTATGGCTACACCTTC.

V usage is TRBV20-1 and J usage is TRBJ1-1, with 7 bases fitting TRBD1. J lost 5 bases, V lost 5 bases, and 2 bases had no gene match. The CDR3 spans 11 residues. The germline V gene encodes CDR1 DFQATT and CDR2 SNEGSKA (reference sequence). The CDR3 loop is CSAFRGTEAFF. CDR3 coding DNA: TGCAGTGCTTTCAGGGGGACTGAAGCTTTCTTT.

The gene calls are TRBV5-4 and TRBJ2-7; no clear D. Trimming left V 0 bases short and J 1 base short, with 17 bases between. Per the germline V gene, CDR1 is SGHNT and CDR2 is YYREEE (reference sequence). This CDR3 comprises 17 residues. CDR3 sequence reads: CASSLASTGPNSYEQYF. CDR3 sequence (DNA): TGTGCCAGCAGCTTGGCCTCTACTGGGCCAAATTCCTACGAGCAGTACTTC.

The V call is TRBV9, the J call TRBJ2-1; TRBD2 matches 10 bases. The CDR3 loop spans 18 amino acids. CDR1 SGDLS and CDR2 YYNGEE come from the germline V gene. With 0 bases clipped from V and 6 bases from J, the junction kept 12 bases outside the gene matches. The CDR3 nucleotides read TGTGCCAGCAGCGTAGATCCGACTGGGGCTAGCGGGGGCAATGAGCAGTTCTTC. Protein: CASSVDPTGASGGNEQFF. The full variable domain, in which reference TRBV9 and TRBJ2-1 provide the parts outside the CDR3, is DSGVTQTPKHLITATGQRVTLRCSPRSGDLSVYWYQQSLDQGLQFLIQYYNGEERAKGNILERFSAQQFPDLHSELNLSSLELGDSALYFCASSVDPTGASGGNEQFFGPGTRLTVL.